This T cell receptor (beta chain) was identified during a study of HIV-infected children after antiretroviral therapy interruption. The CDR3 runs 15 residues. V shed 2 bases, J shed 3 bases, and the junction held 1 base outside the gene matches. From germline, CDR1 is SGHRS and CDR2 YFSETQ. A 3' RACE protocol on RNA, with unique molecular identifiers, produced the TCR library. MiXCR was run by TCRdb on the 3' RACE reads, yielding one entry per CDR3 protein. The sample shows fewer than 45,000 distinct CDR3 sequences, approximately 7% of them seen only once. Specified treatment: PENTA 11 planned treatment interruption arm or continuous ART arm. This clonotype was detected ten times or more.

The clonotype was recovered from a pool of human donors with HIV. Here the sequenced sample was CD45RA+ CD4+ T cells from PBMCs, pooled from several time points, taken from a donor given antiretroviral therapy, either interrupted or continuous. The subset: naive CD4+ CD45RA+ CD45RO- T cells. The V gene is TRBV5-1, the J gene TRBJ2-1, with TRBD2 identical over 11 bases. The CDR3 sequence: CASSLLAGDYNEQFF. CDR3 DNA sequence: TGCGCCAGCAGCTTACTAGCGGGAGACTACAATGAGCAGTTCTTC.